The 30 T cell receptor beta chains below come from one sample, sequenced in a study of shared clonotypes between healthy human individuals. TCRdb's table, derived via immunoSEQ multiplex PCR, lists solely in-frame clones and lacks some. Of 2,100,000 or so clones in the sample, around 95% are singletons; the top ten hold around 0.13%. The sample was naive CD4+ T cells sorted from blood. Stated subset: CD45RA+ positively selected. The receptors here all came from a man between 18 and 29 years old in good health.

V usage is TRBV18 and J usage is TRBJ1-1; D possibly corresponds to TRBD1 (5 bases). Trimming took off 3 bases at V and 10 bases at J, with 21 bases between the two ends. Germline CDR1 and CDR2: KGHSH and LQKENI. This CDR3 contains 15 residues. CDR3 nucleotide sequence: TGTGCCAGCTCACCCCAACAGGATTTAAGTTCGGGAGCTTTCTTT. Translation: CASSPQQDLSSGAFF.

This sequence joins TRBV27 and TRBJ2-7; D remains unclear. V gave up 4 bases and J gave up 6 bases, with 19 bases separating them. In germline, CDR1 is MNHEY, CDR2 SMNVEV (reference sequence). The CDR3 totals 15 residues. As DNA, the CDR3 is TGTGCCAGCAGTTCCCGTGGTCTATCGGGTCTCGAGCAGTACTTC. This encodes CASSSRGLSGLEQYF.

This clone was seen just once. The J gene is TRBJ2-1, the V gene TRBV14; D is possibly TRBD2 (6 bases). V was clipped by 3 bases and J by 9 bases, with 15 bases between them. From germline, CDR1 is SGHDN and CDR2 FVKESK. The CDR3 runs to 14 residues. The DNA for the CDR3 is TGTGCCAGCAGCCATGGAGGGTTGGATTTTGAGCAGTTCTTC. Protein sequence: CASSHGGLDFEQFF. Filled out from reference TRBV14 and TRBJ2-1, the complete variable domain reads EAGVTQFPSHSVIEKGQTVTLRCDPISGHDNLYWYRRVMGKEIKFLLHFVKESKQDESGMPNNRFLAERTGGTYSTLKVQPAELEDSGVYFCASSHGGLDFEQFFGPGTRLTVL.

The CDR3 sequence is CARGPREGGPRETQYF. The CDR3 DNA sequence: TGTGCCAGGGGACCTCGGGAGGGAGGGCCACGGGAGACCCAGTACTTC. This sequence joins TRBV7-9 and TRBJ2-5; TRBD2 agrees at 8 bases. This CDR3 is 16 amino acids long. Germline V CDR1 and CDR2: SEHNR, FQNEAQ (reference sequence). Trimming cost V 9 bases and J 5 bases; bases outside gene matches: 17.

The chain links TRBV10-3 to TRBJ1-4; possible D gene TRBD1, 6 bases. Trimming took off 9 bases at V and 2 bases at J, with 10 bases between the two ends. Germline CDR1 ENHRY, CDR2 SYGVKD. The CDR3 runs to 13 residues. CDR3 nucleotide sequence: TGTGCCATTCAGGGGAGGACTAATGAAAAACTGTTTTTT. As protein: CAIQGRTNEKLFF.

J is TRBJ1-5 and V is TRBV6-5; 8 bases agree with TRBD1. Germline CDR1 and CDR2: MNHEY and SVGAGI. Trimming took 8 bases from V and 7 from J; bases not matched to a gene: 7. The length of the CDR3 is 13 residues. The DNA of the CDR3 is TGTGCCAGCGCCAGGGGGCCTAGCCAGCCCCAGCATTTT. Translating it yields CASARGPSQPQHF.

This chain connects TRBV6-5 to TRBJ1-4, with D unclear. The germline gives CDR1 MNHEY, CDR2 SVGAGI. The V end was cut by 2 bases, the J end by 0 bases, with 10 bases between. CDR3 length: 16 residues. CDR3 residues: CASSYGPRSTNEKLFF. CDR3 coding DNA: TGTGCCAGCAGTTACGGTCCCAGGTCAACTAATGAAAAACTGTTTTTT.

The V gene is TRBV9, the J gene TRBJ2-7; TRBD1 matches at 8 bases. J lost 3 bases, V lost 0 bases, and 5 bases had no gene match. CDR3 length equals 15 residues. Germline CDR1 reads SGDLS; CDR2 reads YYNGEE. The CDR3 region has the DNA TGTGCCAGCAGCGTAGCGGGACAGGTCGGCTACGAGCAGTACTTC. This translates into CASSVAGQVGYEQYF.

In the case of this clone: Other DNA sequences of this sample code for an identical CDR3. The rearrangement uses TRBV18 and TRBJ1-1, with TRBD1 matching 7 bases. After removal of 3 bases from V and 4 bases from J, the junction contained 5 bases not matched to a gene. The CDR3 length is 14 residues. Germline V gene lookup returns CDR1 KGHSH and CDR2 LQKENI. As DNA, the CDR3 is TGTGCCAGCTCACCGAAGGGGGCAGGCACTGAAGCTTTCTTT. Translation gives CASSPKGAGTEAFF.

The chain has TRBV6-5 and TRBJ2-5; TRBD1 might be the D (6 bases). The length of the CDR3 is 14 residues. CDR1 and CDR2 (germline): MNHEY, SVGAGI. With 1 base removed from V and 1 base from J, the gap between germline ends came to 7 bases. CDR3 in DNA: TGTGCCAGCAGTTACTTGGGGGCCCAAGAGACCCAGTACTTC. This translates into CASSYLGAQETQYF.

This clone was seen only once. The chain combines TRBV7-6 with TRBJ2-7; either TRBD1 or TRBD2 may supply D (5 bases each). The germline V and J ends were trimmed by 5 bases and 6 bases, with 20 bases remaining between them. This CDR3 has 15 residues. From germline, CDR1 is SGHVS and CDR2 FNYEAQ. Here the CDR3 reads CASSPRIQTGGEQYF. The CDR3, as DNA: TGTGCCAGCAGCCCGAGGATACAAACTGGGGGCGAGCAGTACTTC. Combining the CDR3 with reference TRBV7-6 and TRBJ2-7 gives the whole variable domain GAGVSQSPRYKVTKRGQDVALRCDPISGHVSLYWYRQALGQGPEFLTYFNYEAQQDKSGLPNDRFSAERPEGSISTLTIQRTEQRDSAMYRCASSPRIQTGGEQYFGPGTRLTVT.

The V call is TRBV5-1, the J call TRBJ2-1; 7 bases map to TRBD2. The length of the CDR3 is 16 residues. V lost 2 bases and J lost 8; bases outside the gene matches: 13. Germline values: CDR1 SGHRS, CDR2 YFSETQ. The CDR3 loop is CASSLPSGPRRDEQFF. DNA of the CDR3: TGCGCCAGCAGCTTACCTAGCGGTCCCCGGAGGGATGAGCAGTTCTTC.

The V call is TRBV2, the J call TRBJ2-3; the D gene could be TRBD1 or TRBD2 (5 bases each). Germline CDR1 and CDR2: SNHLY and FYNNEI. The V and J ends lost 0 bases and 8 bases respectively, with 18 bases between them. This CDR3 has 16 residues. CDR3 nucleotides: TGTGCCAGCAGTGAAGCATCATATGGGGGATGGGGTACGCAGTATTTT. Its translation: CASSEASYGGWGTQYF. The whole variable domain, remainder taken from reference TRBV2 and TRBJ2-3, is EPEVTQTPSHQVTQMGQEVILRCVPISNHLYFYWYRQILGQKVEFLVSFYNNEISEKSEIFDDQFSVERPDGSNFTLKIRSTKLEDSAMYFCASSEASYGGWGTQYFGPGTRLTVL.

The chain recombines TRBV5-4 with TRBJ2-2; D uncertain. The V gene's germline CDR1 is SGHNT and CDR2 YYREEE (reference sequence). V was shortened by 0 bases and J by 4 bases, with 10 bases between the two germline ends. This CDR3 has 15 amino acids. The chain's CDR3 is CASSLDTRRTGELFF. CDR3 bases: TGTGCCAGCAGCTTGGACACGCGGCGCACCGGGGAGCTGTTTTTT.

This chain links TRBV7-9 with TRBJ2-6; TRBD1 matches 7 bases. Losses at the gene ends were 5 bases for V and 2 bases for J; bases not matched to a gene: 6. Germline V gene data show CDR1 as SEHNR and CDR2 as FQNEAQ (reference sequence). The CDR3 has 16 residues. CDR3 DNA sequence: TGTGCCAGCAGCATACTGACAGGGCCTGGGGCCAACGTCCTGACTTTC. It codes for CASSILTGPGANVLTF. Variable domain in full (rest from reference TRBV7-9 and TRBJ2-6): DTGVSQNPRHKITKRGQNVTFRCDPISEHNRLYWYRQTLGQGPEFLTYFQNEAQLEKSRLLSDRFSAERPKGSFSTLEIQRTEQGDSAMYLCASSILTGPGANVLTFGAGSRLTVL.

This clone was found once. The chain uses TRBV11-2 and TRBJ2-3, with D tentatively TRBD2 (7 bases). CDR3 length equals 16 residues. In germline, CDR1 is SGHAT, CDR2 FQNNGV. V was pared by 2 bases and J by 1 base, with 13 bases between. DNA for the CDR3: TGTGCCAGCAGCTTAAGAGGGGGGGCAGGCACAGATACGCAGTATTTT. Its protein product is CASSLRGGAGTDTQYF.

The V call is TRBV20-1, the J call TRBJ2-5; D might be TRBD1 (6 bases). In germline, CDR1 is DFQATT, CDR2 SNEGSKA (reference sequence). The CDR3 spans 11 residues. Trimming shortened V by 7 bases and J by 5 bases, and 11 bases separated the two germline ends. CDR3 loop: CSVAQGETQYF. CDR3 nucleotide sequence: TGCAGTGTAGCTCAGGGGGAGACCCAGTACTTC.

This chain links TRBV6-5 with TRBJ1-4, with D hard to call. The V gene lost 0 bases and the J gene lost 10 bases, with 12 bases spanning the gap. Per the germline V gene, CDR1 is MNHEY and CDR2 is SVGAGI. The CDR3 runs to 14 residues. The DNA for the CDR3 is TGTGCCAGCAGTTACTCCGTCCCGGCGGGAAAACTGTTTTTT. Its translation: CASSYSVPAGKLFF.

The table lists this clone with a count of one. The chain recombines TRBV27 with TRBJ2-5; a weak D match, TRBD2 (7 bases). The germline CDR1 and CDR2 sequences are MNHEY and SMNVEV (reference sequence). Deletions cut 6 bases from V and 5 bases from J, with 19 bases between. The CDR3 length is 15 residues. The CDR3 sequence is CASSQLGGARETQYF. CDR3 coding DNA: TGTGCCAGCAGCCAGTTGGGGGGGGCGCGGGAGACCCAGTACTTC.

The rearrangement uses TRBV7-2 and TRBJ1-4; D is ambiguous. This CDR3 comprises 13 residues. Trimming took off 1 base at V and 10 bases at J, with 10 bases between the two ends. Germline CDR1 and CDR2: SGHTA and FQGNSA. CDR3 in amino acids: CASSLEAPGKLFF. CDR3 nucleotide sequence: TGTGCCAGCAGCTTAGAGGCCCCGGGAAAACTGTTTTTT.

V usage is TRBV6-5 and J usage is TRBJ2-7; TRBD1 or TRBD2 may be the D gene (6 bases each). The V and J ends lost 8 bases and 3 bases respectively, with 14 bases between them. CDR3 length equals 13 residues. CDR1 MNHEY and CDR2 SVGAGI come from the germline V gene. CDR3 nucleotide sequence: TGTGCCAGCTCGAACGGGGGCGGCTACGAGCAGTACTTC. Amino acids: CASSNGGGYEQYF.

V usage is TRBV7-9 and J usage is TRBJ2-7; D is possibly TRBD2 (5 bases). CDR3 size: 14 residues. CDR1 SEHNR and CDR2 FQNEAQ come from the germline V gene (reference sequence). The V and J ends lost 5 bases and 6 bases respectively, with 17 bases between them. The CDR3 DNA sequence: TGTGCCAGCAGCCCCCCGGTGAGAGAGGGCGAGCAGTACTTC. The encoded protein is CASSPPVREGEQYF.

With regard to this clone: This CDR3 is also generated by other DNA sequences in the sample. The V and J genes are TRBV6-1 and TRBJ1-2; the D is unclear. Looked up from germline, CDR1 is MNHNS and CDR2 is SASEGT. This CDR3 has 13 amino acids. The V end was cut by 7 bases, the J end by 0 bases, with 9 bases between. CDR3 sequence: CASTRTANYGYTF. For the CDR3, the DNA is TGTGCCAGCACCCGGACGGCTAACTATGGCTACACCTTC.

CDR3 nucleotide sequence: TGTGCCAGCAGCATGACAGATTTCCAAGAGACCCAGTACTTC. It codes for CASSMTDFQETQYF. This chain uses TRBV7-2 with TRBJ2-5, with D maybe TRBD1 (5 bases). V was cut by 5 bases and J by 1 base, with 11 bases left in between. Germline CDR1 and CDR2: SGHTA and FQGNSA. There are 14 residues in the CDR3.

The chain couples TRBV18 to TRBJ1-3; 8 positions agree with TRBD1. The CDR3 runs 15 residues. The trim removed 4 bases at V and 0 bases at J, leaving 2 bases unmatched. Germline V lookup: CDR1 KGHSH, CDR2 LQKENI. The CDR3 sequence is CASSQGTGSGNTIYF. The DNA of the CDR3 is TGTGCCAGCTCACAAGGGACAGGCTCTGGAAACACCATATATTTT.

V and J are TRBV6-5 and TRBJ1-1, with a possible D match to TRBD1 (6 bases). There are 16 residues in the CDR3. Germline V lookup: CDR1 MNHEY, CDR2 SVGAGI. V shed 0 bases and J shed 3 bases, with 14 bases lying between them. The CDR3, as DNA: TGTGCCAGCAGTTACTCGAGGGGGGGCTGGTACACTGAAGCTTTCTTT. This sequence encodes CASSYSRGGWYTEAFF.

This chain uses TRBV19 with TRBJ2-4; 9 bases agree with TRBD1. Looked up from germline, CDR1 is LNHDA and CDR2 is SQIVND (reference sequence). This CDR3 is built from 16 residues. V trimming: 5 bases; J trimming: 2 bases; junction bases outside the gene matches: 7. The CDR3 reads CASSVWTGETKNIQYF. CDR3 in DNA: TGTGCCAGTAGTGTATGGACAGGGGAGACCAAAAACATTCAGTACTTC. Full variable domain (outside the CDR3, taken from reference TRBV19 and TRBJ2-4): DGGITQSPKYLFRKEGQNVTLSCEQNLNHDAMYWYRQDPGQGLRLIYYSQIVNDFQKGDIAEGYSVSREKKESFPLTVTSAQKNPTAFYLCASSVWTGETKNIQYFGAGTRLSVL.

The CDR3 sequence is CASSLDKSYNTQYF. The CDR3 DNA reads as TGTGCCAGCAGCTTAGATAAGTCATACAATACGCAGTATTTT. V gene TRBV11-2 combines with J gene TRBJ2-3, with unresolved D. The CDR3 is 14 amino acids. Per germline, CDR1 SGHAT and CDR2 FQNNGV. Trimming shortened V by 0 bases and J by 7 bases, and 11 bases separated the two germline ends. The complete variable domain, with remaining parts taken from reference TRBV11-2 and TRBJ2-3, reads EAGVAQSPRYKIIEKRQSVAFWCNPISGHATLYWYQQILGQGPKLLIQFQNNGVVDDSQLPKDRFSAERLKGVDSTLKIQPAKLEDSAVYLCASSLDKSYNTQYFGPGTRLTVL.

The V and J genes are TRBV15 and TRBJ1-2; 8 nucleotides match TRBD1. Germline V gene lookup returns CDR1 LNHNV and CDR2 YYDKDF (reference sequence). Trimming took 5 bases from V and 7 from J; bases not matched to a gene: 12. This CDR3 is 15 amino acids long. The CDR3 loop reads CATSVPGQGVAGYTF. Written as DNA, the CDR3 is TGTGCCACCAGCGTTCCCGGACAGGGTGTAGCTGGCTACACCTTC.

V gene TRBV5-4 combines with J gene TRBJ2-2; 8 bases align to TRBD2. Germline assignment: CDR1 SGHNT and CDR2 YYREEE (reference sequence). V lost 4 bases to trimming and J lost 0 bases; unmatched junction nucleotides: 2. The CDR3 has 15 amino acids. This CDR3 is CASSKAGANTGELFF. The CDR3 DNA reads TGTGCCAGCAGCAAAGCGGGGGCGAACACCGGGGAGCTGTTTTTT.